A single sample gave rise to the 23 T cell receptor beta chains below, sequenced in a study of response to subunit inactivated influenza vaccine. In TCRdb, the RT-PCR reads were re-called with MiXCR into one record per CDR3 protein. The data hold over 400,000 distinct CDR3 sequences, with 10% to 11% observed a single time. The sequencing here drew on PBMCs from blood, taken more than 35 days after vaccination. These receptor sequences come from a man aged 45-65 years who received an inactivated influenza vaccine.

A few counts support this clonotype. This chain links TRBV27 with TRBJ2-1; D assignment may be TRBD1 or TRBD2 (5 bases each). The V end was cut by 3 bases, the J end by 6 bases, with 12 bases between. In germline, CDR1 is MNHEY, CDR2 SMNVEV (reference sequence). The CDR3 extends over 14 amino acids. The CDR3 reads CASSFGTAANEQFF. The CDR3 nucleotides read TGTGCCAGCAGTTTCGGGACCGCAGCCAATGAGCAGTTCTTC.

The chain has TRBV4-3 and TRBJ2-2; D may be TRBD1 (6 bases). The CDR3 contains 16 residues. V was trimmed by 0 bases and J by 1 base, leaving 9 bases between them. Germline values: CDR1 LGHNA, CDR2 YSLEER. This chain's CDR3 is CASSQDIGGNTGELFF. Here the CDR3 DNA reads TGCGCCAGCAGCCAAGATATAGGGGGGAACACCGGGGAGCTGTTTTTT.

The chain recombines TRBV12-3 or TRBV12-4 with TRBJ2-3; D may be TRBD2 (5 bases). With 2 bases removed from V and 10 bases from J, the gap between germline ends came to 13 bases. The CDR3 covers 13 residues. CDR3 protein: CASSLPGAEAQYF. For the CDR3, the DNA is TGTGCCAGCAGTTTACCTGGTGCGGAGGCGCAGTATTTT.

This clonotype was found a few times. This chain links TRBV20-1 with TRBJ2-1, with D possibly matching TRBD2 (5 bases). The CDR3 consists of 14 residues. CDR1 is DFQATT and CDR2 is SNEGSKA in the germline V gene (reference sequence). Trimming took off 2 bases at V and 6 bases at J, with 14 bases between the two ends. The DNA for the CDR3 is TGCAGTGCTAGAAGACCGGGGAACACCAATGAGCAGTTCTTC. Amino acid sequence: CSARRPGNTNEQFF.

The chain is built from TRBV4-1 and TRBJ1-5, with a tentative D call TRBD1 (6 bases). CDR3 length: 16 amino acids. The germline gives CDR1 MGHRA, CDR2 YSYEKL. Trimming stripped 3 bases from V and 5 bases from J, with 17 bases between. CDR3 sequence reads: CASSHLQGVGDQPQHF. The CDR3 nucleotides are TGCGCCAGCAGCCACCTACAGGGTGTCGGGGATCAGCCCCAGCATTTT.

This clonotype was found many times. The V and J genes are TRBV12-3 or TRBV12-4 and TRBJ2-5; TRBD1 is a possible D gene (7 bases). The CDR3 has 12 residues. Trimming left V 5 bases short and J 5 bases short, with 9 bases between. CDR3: CASSQGGETQYF. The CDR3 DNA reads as TGTGCCAGCAGTCAGGGGGGCGAGACCCAGTACTTC.

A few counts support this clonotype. The CDR3 here is CSARGSGRNNEQFF. CDR3 in DNA: TGCAGTGCTAGAGGTAGCGGGAGAAATAATGAGCAGTTCTTC. The chain joins TRBV20-1 to TRBJ2-1; 9 nucleotides line up with TRBD2. CDR1 DFQATT and CDR2 SNEGSKA come from the germline V gene (reference sequence). Unmatched junction bases numbered 5, after V lost 1 base and J lost 7 bases. The CDR3 is 14 residues long.

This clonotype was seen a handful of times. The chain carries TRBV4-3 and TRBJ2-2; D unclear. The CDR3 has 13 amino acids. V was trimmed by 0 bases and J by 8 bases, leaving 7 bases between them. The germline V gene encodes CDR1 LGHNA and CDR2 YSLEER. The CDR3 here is CASSQDYWGELFF. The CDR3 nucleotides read TGCGCCAGCAGCCAAGATTATTGGGGGGAGCTGTTTTTT.

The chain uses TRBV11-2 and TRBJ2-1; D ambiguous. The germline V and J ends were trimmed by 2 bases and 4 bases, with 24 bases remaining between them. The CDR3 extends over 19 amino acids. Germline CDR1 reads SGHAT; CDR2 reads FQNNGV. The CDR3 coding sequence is TGTGCCAGCAGCTTAATGCCCTATGAGGCCTCCCCCTTTTACAATGAGCAGTTCTTC. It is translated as CASSLMPYEASPFYNEQFF.

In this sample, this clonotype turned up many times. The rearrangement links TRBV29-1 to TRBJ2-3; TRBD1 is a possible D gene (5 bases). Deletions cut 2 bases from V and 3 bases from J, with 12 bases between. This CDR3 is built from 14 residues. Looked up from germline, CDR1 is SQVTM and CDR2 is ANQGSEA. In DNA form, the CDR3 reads TGCAGCGTTGAACAGGGTTTAATAACAGATACGCAGTATTTT. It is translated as CSVEQGLITDTQYF.

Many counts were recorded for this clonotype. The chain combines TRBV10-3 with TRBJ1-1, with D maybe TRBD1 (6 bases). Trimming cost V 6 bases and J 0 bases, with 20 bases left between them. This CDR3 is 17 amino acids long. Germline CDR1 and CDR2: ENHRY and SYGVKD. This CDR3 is CAISAHRAGVVNTEAFF. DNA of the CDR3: TGTGCCATCAGCGCACATCGGGCAGGGGTCGTGAACACTGAAGCTTTCTTT.

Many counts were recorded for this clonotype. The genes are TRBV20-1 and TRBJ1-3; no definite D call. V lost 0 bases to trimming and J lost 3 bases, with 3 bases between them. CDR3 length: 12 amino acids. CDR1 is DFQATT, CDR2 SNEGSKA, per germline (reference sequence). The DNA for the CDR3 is TGCAGTGCTAGAGACGGTGGAAACACCATATATTTT. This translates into CSARDGGNTIYF.

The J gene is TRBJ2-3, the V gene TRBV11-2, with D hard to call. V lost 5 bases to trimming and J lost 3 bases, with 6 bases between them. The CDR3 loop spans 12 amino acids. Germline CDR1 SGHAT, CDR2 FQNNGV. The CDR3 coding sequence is TGTGCCAGCAGCCACCAGACAGATACGCAGTATTTT. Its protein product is CASSHQTDTQYF.

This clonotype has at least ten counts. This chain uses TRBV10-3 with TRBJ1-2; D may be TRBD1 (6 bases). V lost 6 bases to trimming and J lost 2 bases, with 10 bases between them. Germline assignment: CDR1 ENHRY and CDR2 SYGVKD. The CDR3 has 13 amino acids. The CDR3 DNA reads TGTGCCATCAGGCCCGGGACAAACTATGGCTACACCTTC. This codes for CAIRPGTNYGYTF.

DNA of the CDR3: TGTGCCAGCAGTTCGACTAGCGGGGAGGGCAATGAGCAGTTCTTC. This gives the protein CASSSTSGEGNEQFF. The J gene is TRBJ2-1, the V gene TRBV12-3 or TRBV12-4; 11 bases are shared with TRBD2. With V trimmed by 4 bases and J by 6 bases, 5 bases remained unmatched. The CDR3 sequence is 15 residues long.

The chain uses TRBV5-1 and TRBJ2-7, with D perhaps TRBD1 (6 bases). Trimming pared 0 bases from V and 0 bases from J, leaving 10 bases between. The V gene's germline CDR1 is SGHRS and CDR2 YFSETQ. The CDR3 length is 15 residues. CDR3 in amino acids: CASSLEGGFSYEQYF. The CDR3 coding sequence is TGCGCCAGCAGCTTGGAAGGGGGATTCTCCTACGAGCAGTACTTC.

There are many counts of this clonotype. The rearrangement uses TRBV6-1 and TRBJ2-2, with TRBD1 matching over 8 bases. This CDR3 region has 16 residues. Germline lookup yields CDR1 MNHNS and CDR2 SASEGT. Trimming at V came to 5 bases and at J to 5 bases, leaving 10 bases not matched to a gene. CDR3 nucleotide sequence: TGTGCCAGCAGTACCCGGACAGGGAAGAGGACCGGGGAGCTGTTTTTT. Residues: CASSTRTGKRTGELFF.

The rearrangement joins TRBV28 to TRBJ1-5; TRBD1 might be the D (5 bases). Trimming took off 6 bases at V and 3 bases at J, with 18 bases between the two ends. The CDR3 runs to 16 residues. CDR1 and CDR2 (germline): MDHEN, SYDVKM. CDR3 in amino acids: CASRRRDGRDNQPQHF. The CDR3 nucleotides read TGTGCCAGCAGACGTAGGGACGGAAGGGACAATCAGCCCCAGCATTTT. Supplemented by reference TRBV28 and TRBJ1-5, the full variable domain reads DVKVTQSSRYLVKRTGEKVFLECVQDMDHENMFWYRQDPGLGLRLIYFSYDVKMKEKGDIPEGYSVSREKKERFSLILESASTNQTSMYLCASRRRDGRDNQPQHFGDGTRLSIL.

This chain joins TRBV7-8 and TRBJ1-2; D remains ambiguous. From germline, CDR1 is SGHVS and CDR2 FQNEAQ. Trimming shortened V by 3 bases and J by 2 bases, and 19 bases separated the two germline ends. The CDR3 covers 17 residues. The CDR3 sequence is CASSFGIGQNGNYGYTF. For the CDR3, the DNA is TGTGCCAGCAGCTTTGGGATCGGGCAGAACGGAAACTATGGCTACACCTTC.

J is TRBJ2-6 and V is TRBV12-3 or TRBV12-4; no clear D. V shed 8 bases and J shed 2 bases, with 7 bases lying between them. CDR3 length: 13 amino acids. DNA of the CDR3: TGTGCCAGCGGTCTGACTGGGGCCAACGTCCTGACTTTC. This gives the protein CASGLTGANVLTF.

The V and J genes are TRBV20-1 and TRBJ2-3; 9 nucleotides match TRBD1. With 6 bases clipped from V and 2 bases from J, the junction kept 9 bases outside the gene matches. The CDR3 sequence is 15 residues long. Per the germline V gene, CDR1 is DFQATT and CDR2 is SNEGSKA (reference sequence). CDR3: CSAARGQGYTDTQYF. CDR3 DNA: TGCAGTGCAGCCCGGGGACAGGGTTACACAGATACGCAGTATTTT.

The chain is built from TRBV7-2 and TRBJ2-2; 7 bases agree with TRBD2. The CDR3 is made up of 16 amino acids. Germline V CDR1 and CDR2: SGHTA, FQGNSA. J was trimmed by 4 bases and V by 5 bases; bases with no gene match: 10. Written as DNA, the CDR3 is TGTGCCAGCAGCGCATCTAGCGGTCTCGCCACCGGGGAGCTGTTTTTT. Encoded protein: CASSASSGLATGELFF.

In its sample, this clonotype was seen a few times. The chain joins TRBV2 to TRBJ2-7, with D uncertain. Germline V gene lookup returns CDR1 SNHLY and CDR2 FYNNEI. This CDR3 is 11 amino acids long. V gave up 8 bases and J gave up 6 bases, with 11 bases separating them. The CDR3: CASSDPREQYF. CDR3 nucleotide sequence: TGTGCCAGCTCGGACCCCCGCGAGCAGTACTTC.